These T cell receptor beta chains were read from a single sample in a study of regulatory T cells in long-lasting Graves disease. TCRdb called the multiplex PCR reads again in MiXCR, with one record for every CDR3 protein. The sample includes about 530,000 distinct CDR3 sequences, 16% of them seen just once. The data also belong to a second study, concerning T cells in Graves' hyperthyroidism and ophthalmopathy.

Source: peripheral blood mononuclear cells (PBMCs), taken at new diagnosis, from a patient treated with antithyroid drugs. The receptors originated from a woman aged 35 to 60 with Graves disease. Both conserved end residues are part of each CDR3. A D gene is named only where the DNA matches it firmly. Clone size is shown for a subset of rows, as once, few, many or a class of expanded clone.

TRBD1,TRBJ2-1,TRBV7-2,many,TGTGCCAGCAGCGGCGGACAGGTTTACAATGAGCAGTTCTTC,CASSGGQVYNEQFF
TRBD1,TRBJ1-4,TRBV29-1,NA,TGCAGCGCTGGGACAGTCAATGAAAAACTGTTTTTT,CSAGTVNEKLFF
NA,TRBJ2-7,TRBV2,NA,TGTGCCAGCAGGAGCGGGTTAGGGCAGTCCTACGAGCAGTACTTC,CASRSGLGQSYEQYF
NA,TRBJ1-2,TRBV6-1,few,TGTGCCAGCAGTGAAGGGGGCAGGAGCTTAGGCGGCTACACCTTC,CASSEGGRSLGGYTF
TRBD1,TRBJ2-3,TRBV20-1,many,TGCAGTGCTAGGCCGGACGACAGGGGGCGGCCAGATACGCAGTATTTT,CSARPDDRGRPDTQYF
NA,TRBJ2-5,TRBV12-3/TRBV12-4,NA,TGTGCCAGCAGTTTAGAGGGTTTCCCTGCCGAGACCCAGTACTTC,CASSLEGFPAETQYF
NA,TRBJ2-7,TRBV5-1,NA,TGCGCCAGCAGCTTGGCCGGGAGACATTCCTACGAGCAGTACTTC,CASSLAGRHSYEQYF
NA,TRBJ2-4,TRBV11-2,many,TGTGCCAGCAGCTTAGACGGGACTCATGTGGGCAAAAACATTCAGTACTTC,CASSLDGTHVGKNIQYF
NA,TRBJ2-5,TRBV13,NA,TGTGCCAGCAGCTTAGGCGGGGGGCGACACCAAGAGACCCAGTACTTC,CASSLGGGRHQETQYF
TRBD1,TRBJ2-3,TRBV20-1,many,TGCAGTGCTAGAGCACCGCCGGGACAGGGGTCGTCAGATACGCAGTATTTT,CSARAPPGQGSSDTQYF
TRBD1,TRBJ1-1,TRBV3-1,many,TGTGCCAGCAGCCGGGGAGTAGGGACAGTGCGGGCCGTCGGGGAAGCTTTCTTT,CASSRGVGTVRAVGEAFF
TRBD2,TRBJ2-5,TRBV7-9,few,TGTGCCAGCAGCTTACCGGGACTAGCGGGGGCTAGACTCCAAGTAGAGACCCAGTACTTC,CASSLPGLAGARLQVETQYF
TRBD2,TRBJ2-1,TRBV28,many,TGTGCCACCATCTCAGCGGGGGTAATCAATGAGCAGTTCTTC,CATISAGVINEQFF
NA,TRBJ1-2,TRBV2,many,TGTGCCAGCAGCGAGCTCCGTGGCTACACCTTC,CASSELRGYTF
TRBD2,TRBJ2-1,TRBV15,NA,TGTGCCACCAGCAGACAAACCGGGAGGGATGGGCAGTTCTTC,CATSRQTGRDGQFF
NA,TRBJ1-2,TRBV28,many,TGTGCCAGCAGTTTATTTGGGAACTATGGCTACACCTTC,CASSLFGNYGYTF
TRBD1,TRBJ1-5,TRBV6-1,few,TGTGCCAGCACAATGGGGACAGGGACCTATAGCAATCAGCCCCAGCATTTT,CASTMGTGTYSNQPQHF
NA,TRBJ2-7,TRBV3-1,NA,TGTGCCAGCAGCCCCGGTAAGGGGCCCCCGGGAGAGCAGTACTTC,CASSPGKGPPGEQYF
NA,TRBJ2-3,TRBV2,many,TGTGCCAGCGCCCAGGGAAATACGCAGTATTTT,CASAQGNTQYF
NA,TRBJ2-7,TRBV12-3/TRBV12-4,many,TGTGCCAGCAGTCCTTACCCGGGAATAAGCTCCTACGAGCAGTACTTC,CASSPYPGISSYEQYF
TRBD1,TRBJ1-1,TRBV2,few,TGTGCCAGCACAACGGACAGGGGGAATACTGAAGCTTTCTTT,CASTTDRGNTEAFF
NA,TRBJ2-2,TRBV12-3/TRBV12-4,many,TGTGCCAGCAGTTTAGGACCCGCGCGCACCGGGGAGCTGTTTTTT,CASSLGPARTGELFF
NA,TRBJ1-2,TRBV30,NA,TGTGCCTGGAGACAGGGCTATGGCTACACCTTC,CAWRQGYGYTF
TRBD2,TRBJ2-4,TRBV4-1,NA,TGCGCCAGCAGCCAAGAGAGTGGTAGCGGGGTCCTAGCCAAAAACATTCAGTACTTC,CASSQESGSGVLAKNIQYF
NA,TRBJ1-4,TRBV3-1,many,TGTGCCAGCAGCCTAAAGACAGTAACTAATGAAAAACTGTTTTTT,CASSLKTVTNEKLFF
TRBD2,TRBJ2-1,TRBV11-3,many,TGTGCCAGCAGCTCCAGGGCGACTAGCGGGGGGACTGAGCAGTTCTTC,CASSSRATSGGTEQFF
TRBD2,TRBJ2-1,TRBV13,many,TGTGCCAGCAGCTTTATCCTAGCGGGGGGGAATGAGCAGTTCTTC,CASSFILAGGNEQFF
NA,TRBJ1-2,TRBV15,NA,TGTGCCACCAGCAGAGGGGGGGCTGCCTATGGCTACACCTTC,CATSRGGAAYGYTF
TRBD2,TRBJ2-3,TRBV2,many,TGTGCCAGCAGTTCTAGCGGGGCCACCACAGATACGCAGTATTTT,CASSSSGATTDTQYF
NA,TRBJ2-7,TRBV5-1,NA,TGCGCCAGCAGAACAGGGACCGCGACCTACGAGCAGTACTTC,CASRTGTATYEQYF
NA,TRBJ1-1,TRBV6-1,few,TGTGCCAGCACTCCCCAAGGGGAGAACACTGAAGCTTTCTTT,CASTPQGENTEAFF
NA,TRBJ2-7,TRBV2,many,TGTGCCAGCAGCTGGGGAGCCTACGAGCAGTACTTC,CASSWGAYEQYF
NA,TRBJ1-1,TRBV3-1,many,TGTGCCAGCAGCCAATCCACCTTACCCCAAGCCACTGAAGCTTTCTTT,CASSQSTLPQATEAFF
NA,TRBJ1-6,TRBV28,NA,TGTGCCAGCAGTGGGGTCAGCTCCCATAATTCACCCCTCCACTTT,CASSGVSSHNSPLHF
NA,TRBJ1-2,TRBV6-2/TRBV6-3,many,TGTGCCAGCACCCTAATGCAGGGAGTATCTGATGGCTACACCTTC,CASTLMQGVSDGYTF
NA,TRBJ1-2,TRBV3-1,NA,TGTGTCAGCAGCCGATCGGATGGGGGCAGGGTACCCACCTTC,CVSSRSDGGRVPTF
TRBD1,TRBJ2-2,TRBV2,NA,TGTGCCAGGGACAGGGGTCGTTTGGACAGCGGGGAGCTGTTTTTT,CARDRGRLDSGELFF
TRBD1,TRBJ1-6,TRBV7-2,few,TGTGCCAGCACCCAAACGGGACAGATCTCCTATAATTCACCCCTCCACTTT,CASTQTGQISYNSPLHF
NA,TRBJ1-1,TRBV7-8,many,TGTGCCAGCAGCTTAACGTACTCGAGCACTGAAGCTTTCTTT,CASSLTYSSTEAFF
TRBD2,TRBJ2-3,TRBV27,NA,TGTGCCAGCAGTCTAACTAGCGGGGTGAGGAGTACGCAGTATTTT,CASSLTSGVRSTQYF
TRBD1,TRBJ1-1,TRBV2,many,TGTGCCAGCAGTGATTCAGGGGGGAAAGCTTTCTTT,CASSDSGGKAFF
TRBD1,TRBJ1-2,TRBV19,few,TGTGCCAGTAGTGCCAGCGGGACAGGCTATGGCTACACCTTC,CASSASGTGYGYTF
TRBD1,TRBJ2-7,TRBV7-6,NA,TGTGCCAGCAGCGGACAGGGGTCCACCGAGCAGTACTTC,CASSGQGSTEQYF
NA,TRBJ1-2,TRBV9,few,TGTGCCAGCAGCCCCTCCCCGGGACGGCAAAACTATGGCTACACCTTC,CASSPSPGRQNYGYTF
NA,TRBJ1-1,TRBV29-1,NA,TGCAGCGTTGGAGGGAACACTAAAGCTTTCTTT,CSVGGNTKAFF
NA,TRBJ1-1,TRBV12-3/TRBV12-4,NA,TGTGCCAGCAGTCTTCAGGGCATCACTGAAGCTTTCTTT,CASSLQGITEAFF
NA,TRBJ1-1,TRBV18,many,TGTGCCAGCTCACCAACATCCGAAGTGGGAGCTTTCTTT,CASSPTSEVGAFF